This T cell receptor (beta chain) comes out of a study of OX40 agonist ivuxolimab in advanced cancers. Germline V gene sequence: CDR1 SGHAT, CDR2 FQNNGV. The CDR3 spans 20 residues. The J segment lost 2 bases and the V segment lost 0 bases, leaving 9 bases of the junction unmatched. This table comes from immunoSEQ multiplex PCR, and its TCRdb copy is limited to in-frame clones, with some not included. The data show tens of thousands of clones, less than 95% seen once. The rearrangement joins TRBV11-2 to TRBJ2-3; 15 bases line up with TRBD2. This specimen consisted of CD4+ or CD8+ T cells sorted from blood, obtained in a trial of the OX40 agonist ivuxolimab. The receptor comes from an adult with an advanced solid tumor such as melanoma, head and neck, liver or kidney cancer. The CDR3 loop reads CASSLDGWGLAGGSTDTQYF. The CDR3 DNA sequence: TGTGCCAGCAGCTTAGATGGATGGGGACTAGCGGGGGGATCCACAGATACGCAGTATTTT.